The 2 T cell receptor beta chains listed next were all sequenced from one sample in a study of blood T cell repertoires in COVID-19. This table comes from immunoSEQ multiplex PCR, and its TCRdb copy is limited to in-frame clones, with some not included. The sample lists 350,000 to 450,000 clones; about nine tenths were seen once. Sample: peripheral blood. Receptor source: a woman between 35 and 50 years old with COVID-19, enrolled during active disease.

CDR3 nucleotides: TGTGCCAGCAGCCTCCTCGGGACAGCTAATTCACCCCTCCACTTT. It codes for CASSLLGTANSPLHF. The rearrangement uses TRBV28 and TRBJ1-6; 7 nucleotides line up with TRBD1. Germline loops: CDR1 MDHEN, CDR2 SYDVKM. J was trimmed by 6 bases and V by 6 bases; bases with no gene match: 8. This CDR3 is built from 15 residues.

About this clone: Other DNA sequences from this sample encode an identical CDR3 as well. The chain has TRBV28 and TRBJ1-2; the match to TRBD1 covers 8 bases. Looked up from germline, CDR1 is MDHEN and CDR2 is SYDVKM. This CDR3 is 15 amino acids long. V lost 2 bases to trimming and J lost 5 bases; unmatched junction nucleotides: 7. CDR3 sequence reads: CASSLAGQGGYGYTF. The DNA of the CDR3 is TGTGCCAGCAGTTTAGCAGGACAGGGAGGGTATGGCTACACCTTC.